The present entry profiles one TCR beta chain with its context. The sample is drawn from a study of blood T cell repertoires in COVID-19. On the study more broadly: PBMCs, B-cell-depleted T cells, or T cells provided the cDNA or gDNA that made up the material.

The J segment lost 4 bases and the V segment lost 0 bases, leaving 8 bases of the junction unmatched. The CDR3 has 16 residues. Germline V gene lookup returns CDR1 GTSNPN and CDR2 SVGIG (reference sequence). Under the authors' procedure: Estimation of nucleated cell counts was performed using reference gene primer amplification. Some clones are missing from TCRdb's copy, which holds only in-frame ones; the method was immunoSEQ multiplex PCR. That table supplies the V and J calls and clone size; D and trimming were determined from the DNA. The top ten hold about 4.2% of the sample, which has around 290,000 clones, roughly 90% seen once.

The sequenced sample was peripheral blood. The chain recombines TRBV30 with TRBJ1-2; TRBD1 agrees at 10 bases. The TCR was taken from a man aged 35-49 years with acute or convalescent COVID-19. CDR3 nucleotide sequence: TGTGCCTGGAGTGTACTTAGTGGACAGGGGGGCTATGGCTACACCTTC. It is translated as CAWSVLSGQGGYGYTF.